The rows below give T cell receptor beta chains drawn from one sample of a study of blood T cell repertoires in COVID-19. TCRdb's table, derived via immunoSEQ multiplex PCR, lists solely in-frame clones and lacks some. The sample shows about 200,000 clones, roughly 88% of them seen only once. The specimen was PBMCs or T cells enriched from blood (not recorded which). These receptors were collected from a man aged 40-55 years with acute COVID-19. Both conserved end residues are part of each CDR3. D genes are given only for firm matches. Rows give clone size only sometimes, using once, few, many, or a class for an expanded clone.

D gene: -
J gene: TRBJ2-3
V gene: TRBV5-1
clone size: -
CDR3 DNA: TGCGCCAGCAGCTTGTTGCGGCGAGATACGCAGTATTTT
CDR3 protein: CASSLLRRDTQYF

D gene: -
J gene: TRBJ1-2
V gene: TRBV6-5
clone size: -
CDR3 DNA: TGTGCCAGCAGAGGGACTTATAACTATGGCTACACCTTC
CDR3 protein: CASRGTYNYGYTF

D gene: TRBD2
J gene: TRBJ2-7
V gene: TRBV29-1
clone size: -
CDR3 DNA: TGCAGCGTTACCACTAGCGGGACTAATAAGCAGTACTTC
CDR3 protein: CSVTTSGTNKQYF

D gene: -
J gene: TRBJ1-5
V gene: TRBV5-1
clone size: once
CDR3 DNA: TGCGCCAGCAGCTTTCTGGGAGATCAGCCCCAGCATTTT
CDR3 protein: CASSFLGDQPQHF

D gene: -
J gene: TRBJ2-5
V gene: TRBV6-4
clone size: -
CDR3 DNA: TGTGCCAGCAGTGACTCGATTCAGACCTCAGGGCACTTC
CDR3 protein: CASSDSIQTSGHF

D gene: -
J gene: TRBJ2-5
V gene: TRBV27
clone size: -
CDR3 DNA: TGTGCCAGCAGTCCCAGGGGAAACCAGGGGGAGACCCAGTACTTC
CDR3 protein: CASSPRGNQGETQYF

D gene: TRBD1
J gene: TRBJ1-2
V gene: TRBV10-3
clone size: -
CDR3 DNA: TGTGCCATCAGAGGGACAGGGCAAGACGGCTACACCTTC
CDR3 protein: CAIRGTGQDGYTF

D gene: -
J gene: TRBJ2-7
V gene: TRBV24-1
clone size: -
CDR3 DNA: TGTGCCACAGGGGTTGGAGGGGAGCAGTACTTC
CDR3 protein: CATGVGGEQYF

D gene: -
J gene: TRBJ2-2
V gene: TRBV5-1
clone size: -
CDR3 DNA: TGCGCCAGCAGCTTGGACGGGACCGGGGAGCTGTTTTTT
CDR3 protein: CASSLDGTGELFF

D gene: TRBD2
J gene: TRBJ2-1
V gene: TRBV3-1/TRBV3-2
clone size: -
CDR3 DNA: TGTGCCAGTGGACTAGCGGGGAACAATGAGCAGTTCTTC
CDR3 protein: CASGLAGNNEQFF

D gene: -
J gene: TRBJ1-5
V gene: TRBV2
clone size: -
CDR3 DNA: TGTGCCAGCAGTGTGGACAGTCTGAGCAATCAGCCCCAGCATTTT
CDR3 protein: CASSVDSLSNQPQHF

D gene: TRBD1
J gene: TRBJ1-5
V gene: TRBV28
clone size: -
CDR3 DNA: TGTGCCAGCAGTCTTTTTGACAGGGGGCGGCGGCAGCCCCAGCATTTT
CDR3 protein: CASSLFDRGRRQPQHF

D gene: -
J gene: TRBJ2-3
V gene: TRBV21-1
clone size: -
CDR3 DNA: TGTGCCAGCAGCATGCAGCGGGAGGTCCCCACAGATACGCAGTATTTT
CDR3 protein: CASSMQREVPTDTQYF

D gene: -
J gene: TRBJ1-2
V gene: TRBV28
clone size: -
CDR3 DNA: TGTGCCAGCAGTACCAATTCCGGGCCCCTCGGGGGAGGCTACACCTTC
CDR3 protein: CASSTNSGPLGGGYTF

D gene: -
J gene: TRBJ2-3
V gene: TRBV3-1/TRBV3-2
clone size: -
CDR3 DNA: TGTGCCAGCAGCCCCTATAGCGGAAGCACAGATACGCAGTATTTT
CDR3 protein: CASSPYSGSTDTQYF

D gene: -
J gene: TRBJ2-2
V gene: TRBV3-1/TRBV3-2
clone size: -
CDR3 DNA: TGTGCCAGCAGCCTGGACCGGAGGGGCGTGTTCGGGGAGCTGTTTTTT
CDR3 protein: CASSLDRRGVFGELFF

D gene: TRBD1
J gene: TRBJ2-3
V gene: TRBV2
clone size: -
CDR3 DNA: TGTGCCAGCAGCCTAAGGACAGGAGAGCCACACGGTACGCAGTATTTT
CDR3 protein: CASSLRTGEPHGTQYF

D gene: -
J gene: TRBJ1-1
V gene: TRBV19
clone size: -
CDR3 DNA: TGTGCCACCGATAACTCAGGGTACGTCACTGAAGCTTTCTTT
CDR3 protein: CATDNSGYVTEAFF

D gene: -
J gene: TRBJ1-5
V gene: TRBV5-1
clone size: -
CDR3 DNA: TGCGCCAGCAGCTTGGACGGGGGGGACCAGCCCCAGCATTTT
CDR3 protein: CASSLDGGDQPQHF

D gene: TRBD2
J gene: TRBJ2-7
V gene: TRBV7-2
clone size: -
CDR3 DNA: TGTGCCAGCACCCCTCGTAGCGGGAGGGGTGAGCAGTACTTC
CDR3 protein: CASTPRSGRGEQYF

D gene: TRBD2
J gene: TRBJ2-1
V gene: TRBV18
clone size: -
CDR3 DNA: TGTGCCAGCACGGGACTAGCGGGCGCAGACAATGAGCAGTTCTTC
CDR3 protein: CASTGLAGADNEQFF

D gene: TRBD2
J gene: TRBJ2-1
V gene: TRBV28
clone size: -
CDR3 DNA: TGTGCCAGCAGTGGGGGGGGGACGATTTACTACAATGAGCAGTTCTTC
CDR3 protein: CASSGGGTIYYNEQFF

D gene: -
J gene: TRBJ2-1
V gene: TRBV9
clone size: few
CDR3 DNA: TGTGCCAGCAGCGTAGCTACGACGGGGAATGAGCAGTTCTTC
CDR3 protein: CASSVATTGNEQFF

D gene: -
J gene: TRBJ1-1
V gene: TRBV3-1/TRBV3-2
clone size: few
CDR3 DNA: TGTGCCAGCAGCCTAATGAACACTGAAGCTTTCTTT
CDR3 protein: CASSLMNTEAFF

D gene: -
J gene: TRBJ2-1
V gene: TRBV20-1
clone size: -
CDR3 DNA: TGCAGTGCTAGTTTGTGGGAGAGTGATGAGCAGTTCTTC
CDR3 protein: CSASLWESDEQFF

D gene: -
J gene: TRBJ2-1
V gene: TRBV25-1
clone size: -
CDR3 DNA: TGTGCCAGCATGCGGCGGAATGAGCAGTTCTTC
CDR3 protein: CASMRRNEQFF

D gene: -
J gene: TRBJ2-5
V gene: TRBV7-3
clone size: once
CDR3 DNA: TGTGCCAGCAGCGCCAACATCCAAGAGACCCAGTACTTC
CDR3 protein: CASSANIQETQYF

D gene: -
J gene: TRBJ1-1
V gene: TRBV6-5
clone size: -
CDR3 DNA: TGTGCCAGCAGTTACTCGGGAGGGGTGAACACTGAAGCTTTCTTT
CDR3 protein: CASSYSGGVNTEAFF

D gene: -
J gene: TRBJ1-5
V gene: TRBV19
clone size: once
CDR3 DNA: TGTGCCATCCTGGACGGACTGCGTAGCAATCAGCCCCAGCATTTT
CDR3 protein: CAILDGLRSNQPQHF

D gene: TRBD1
J gene: TRBJ2-2
V gene: TRBV19
clone size: -
CDR3 DNA: TGTGCCAGTACCGGGACAGGGTTCACCGGGGAGCTGTTTTTT
CDR3 protein: CASTGTGFTGELFF

D gene: TRBD2
J gene: TRBJ2-3
V gene: TRBV27
clone size: once
CDR3 DNA: TGTGCCAGCACCCTCTTCCCTAGCGGAGGGTACCTCGGGACGCAGTATTTT
CDR3 protein: CASTLFPSGGYLGTQYF

D gene: -
J gene: TRBJ2-7
V gene: TRBV5-8
clone size: once
CDR3 DNA: TGTGCCAGCAGCCTCCGGAGAACGCCCTCCTACGAGCAGTACTTC
CDR3 protein: CASSLRRTPSYEQYF

D gene: TRBD2
J gene: TRBJ2-5
V gene: TRBV6-2/TRBV6-3
clone size: -
CDR3 DNA: TGTGCCAGCAGTAACCTAGCGGAAGAGACCCAGTACTTC
CDR3 protein: CASSNLAEETQYF

D gene: TRBD2
J gene: TRBJ2-1
V gene: TRBV13
clone size: -
CDR3 DNA: TGTGCCAGCAGCTCTAGCGGCGAGGGTATAAATGAGCAGTTCTTC
CDR3 protein: CASSSSGEGINEQFF

D gene: TRBD2
J gene: TRBJ2-3
V gene: TRBV28
clone size: -
CDR3 DNA: TGTGCCAGCCGTGAGGCTAGCGGGGTCGGGACGCAATATTTT
CDR3 protein: CASREASGVGTQYF

D gene: -
J gene: TRBJ1-4
V gene: TRBV27
clone size: -
CDR3 DNA: TGTGCCAGCAGTACTACAGGGCTCCCTGAAAAACTGTTTTTT
CDR3 protein: CASSTTGLPEKLFF

D gene: TRBD2
J gene: TRBJ2-1
V gene: TRBV10-3
clone size: -
CDR3 DNA: TGTGCCATCAGTGACAGCGGGGTACACCCAAATGAGCAGTTCTTC
CDR3 protein: CAISDSGVHPNEQFF

D gene: TRBD1
J gene: TRBJ1-2
V gene: TRBV28
clone size: -
CDR3 DNA: TGTGCCAGCAGTGAGGGACCCCAGACAGGGGGCTTCTATGGCTACACCTTC
CDR3 protein: CASSEGPQTGGFYGYTF

D gene: TRBD2
J gene: TRBJ2-1
V gene: TRBV9
clone size: -
CDR3 DNA: TGTGCCAGCAGCCCGCGGACTAGCGGACACAATGAGCAGTTCTTC
CDR3 protein: CASSPRTSGHNEQFF

D gene: -
J gene: TRBJ2-2
V gene: TRBV15
clone size: -
CDR3 DNA: TGTGCCACCAGCAGAACGCAGACGAACACCGGGGAGCTGTTTTTT
CDR3 protein: CATSRTQTNTGELFF

D gene: -
J gene: TRBJ1-4
V gene: TRBV28
clone size: -
CDR3 DNA: TGTGCCAGCAGTCCGATATCAGAGTCTCTGAGGGAAAAACTGTTTTTT
CDR3 protein: CASSPISESLREKLFF

D gene: -
J gene: TRBJ1-4
V gene: TRBV28
clone size: -
CDR3 DNA: TGTGCCAGCAGTTTAAGACAAGAAAAACTGTTTTTT
CDR3 protein: CASSLRQEKLFF

D gene: -
J gene: TRBJ2-7
V gene: TRBV5-3
clone size: -
CDR3 DNA: TGTGCCAGAAGCTTCGTACAGTTTCCTCAGTCCTACGAGCAGTACTTC
CDR3 protein: CARSFVQFPQSYEQYF

D gene: -
J gene: TRBJ2-3
V gene: TRBV27
clone size: -
CDR3 DNA: TGTGCCAGCAGTTTAACGGGGACAGATACGCAGTATTTT
CDR3 protein: CASSLTGTDTQYF

D gene: -
J gene: TRBJ1-1
V gene: TRBV6-5
clone size: few
CDR3 DNA: TGTGCCAGCAGTTCGGATCGGGGGGTAGACCCTGAAGCTTTCTTT
CDR3 protein: CASSSDRGVDPEAFF

D gene: TRBD2
J gene: TRBJ2-1
V gene: TRBV2
clone size: -
CDR3 DNA: TGTGCCAGCAGTTACGGGGGACTAGCGGAAATAAGCTCCTACAATGAGCAGTTCTTC
CDR3 protein: CASSYGGLAEISSYNEQFF